The rows below give T cell receptor beta chains drawn from one sample of a study of T cells in Graves' hyperthyroidism and ophthalmopathy. TCRdb itself ran the multiplex PCR reads through MiXCR, one entry per CDR3 protein. The sample records about 640,000 distinct CDR3 sequences, 20% to 25% being singletons. Source material: blood. Receptors were obtained from a man aged 25-40 years with Graves' ophthalmopathy. Both conserved end residues are part of each CDR3. Fields, in order: CDR3 DNA, CDR3 protein, J gene, V gene, D gene, clone size. A D gene is named only where the DNA matches it firmly. Clone size is not always given. Where it is, it says once, few, many or a class for expanded clones.

TGCAGTGCTAGAGATCCCGGACAGGGGGGAGAGACCCAGTACTTC | CSARDPGQGGETQYF | TRBJ2-5 | TRBV20-1 | TRBD1 | NA
TGTGCCAGCAGCGAGGGACTAGCGGGAGCCTACGAGCAGTACTTC | CASSEGLAGAYEQYF | TRBJ2-7 | TRBV13 | TRBD2 | many
TGTGCCAGCAGCGAATCCCGTACAGGGCCCAAAGGGGGACTGTTTTTT | CASSESRTGPKGGLFF | TRBJ2-2 | TRBV7-2 | NA | NA
TGTGCCTGGGGGGGGGGCACTGAAGCTTTCTTT | CAWGGGTEAFF | TRBJ1-1 | TRBV30 | NA | many
TGTGCCAGCAGCCTAGCGGCCTCCTACAATGAGCAGTTCTTC | CASSLAASYNEQFF | TRBJ2-1 | TRBV28 | TRBD2 | few
TGCAGTGCTAGAGGACAGGGCCCCGGTGGCTACACCTTC | CSARGQGPGGYTF | TRBJ1-2 | TRBV20-1 | TRBD1 | few
TGCGCCAGCAGCCAAGAGATAGGACAGGGTGGAGGAAAACTGTTTTTT | CASSQEIGQGGGKLFF | TRBJ1-4 | TRBV4-1 | TRBD1 | few
TGTGCCAGCAGCCCCGGGGGTGTTCGGAGCAATCAGCCCCAGCATTTT | CASSPGGVRSNQPQHF | TRBJ1-5 | TRBV11-2 | NA | NA
TGTGCCAGCTCACCAGCCGGGACGGGTTTTTGGGAGCAGTACTTC | CASSPAGTGFWEQYF | TRBJ2-7 | TRBV18 | NA | NA
TGCAGTGCTAGAGATCAGACAGGGGGTCGTTACGAGCAGTACTTC | CSARDQTGGRYEQYF | TRBJ2-7 | TRBV20-1 | TRBD1 | many
TGTGCCAGCAGCTTACCAGCGAGCGGGAGGTTCTACGAGCAGTACTTC | CASSLPASGRFYEQYF | TRBJ2-7 | TRBV11-2 | TRBD2 | many
TGCAGCGTTGTAGGGCTCGGAAACACCATATATTTT | CSVVGLGNTIYF | TRBJ1-3 | TRBV29-1 | NA | few
TGTGCCAGCAGTTACTCCCCAGGCTTTAATGAAAAACTGTTTTTT | CASSYSPGFNEKLFF | TRBJ1-4 | TRBV6-5 | NA | once
TGTGCCAGCAGCCTGGGACAGGGGGCGAGTCAGCCCCAGCATTTT | CASSLGQGASQPQHF | TRBJ1-5 | TRBV27 | TRBD1 | many
TGTGCCAGCTCACCGGCAACGTCCTCCCAATATAGGCAGTTCTTC | CASSPATSSQYRQFF | TRBJ2-1 | TRBV18 | NA | many
TGTGCCAGCAGCCCGACCGTAGGGCGGGAGGGCGCAGATACGCAGTATTTT | CASSPTVGREGADTQYF | TRBJ2-3 | TRBV7-2 | TRBD2 | few
TGTGCCAGCTCACCACCCACTTCGGCAGGATCGGGGGAGACCCAGTACTTC | CASSPPTSAGSGETQYF | TRBJ2-5 | TRBV18 | NA | few
TGTGCCAGCAGCCACGCAGATACGCAGTATTTT | CASSHADTQYF | TRBJ2-3 | TRBV3-1 | NA | many
TGTGCCAGCAGTTCAAAAAAGGGGGGCGGCGAATTGAACACTGAAGCTTTCTTT | CASSSKKGGGELNTEAFF | TRBJ1-1 | TRBV27 | NA | NA
TGTGCCACCAGCAGAGAGGGGACTAGCGGGAGCGATACGCAGTATTTT | CATSREGTSGSDTQYF | TRBJ2-3 | TRBV15 | TRBD2 | NA
TGCGCCAGCAGCCCCCTACTCGTCCTTAGCGGGAGGCAATACGAGCAGTACTTC | CASSPLLVLSGRQYEQYF | TRBJ2-7 | TRBV5-1 | TRBD2 | few
TGTGCCAGCAGGGAAGCAGGGAGCGACGAGCAGTACTTC | CASREAGSDEQYF | TRBJ2-7 | TRBV6-1 | NA | NA
TGTGCCAGTACCAAAAGTTTCTCTAGCAATCAGCCCCAGCATTTT | CASTKSFSSNQPQHF | TRBJ1-5 | TRBV19 | NA | few
TGTGCCAGCAGCTTCCTCGGACAGGTCCATGACTATGGCTACACCTTC | CASSFLGQVHDYGYTF | TRBJ1-2 | TRBV7-9 | TRBD1 | NA
TGTGCCAGCAGTCCCCACGACGGTCTAGCCAAAAACATTCAGTACTTC | CASSPHDGLAKNIQYF | TRBJ2-4 | TRBV28 | NA | once
TGTGCCACCAGCAGGGGACAGGGACGGGCAAATGAAAAACTGTTTTTT | CATSRGQGRANEKLFF | TRBJ1-4 | TRBV15 | TRBD1 | few
TGTGCCAGCAGCTCATACCGGGACAGAGCCTCAGAGACCCAGTACTTC | CASSSYRDRASETQYF | TRBJ2-5 | TRBV7-6 | TRBD1 | NA
TGTGCCAGCAGCCATTCTGGGTTCCTTTACGAGCAGTACTTC | CASSHSGFLYEQYF | TRBJ2-7 | TRBV3-1 | NA | few
TGTGCCAGCAGCTTAAGGTACCCGTCCTACGAGCAGTACTTC | CASSLRYPSYEQYF | TRBJ2-7 | TRBV11-2 | NA | many
TGTGCCAGCAGAATGGAGGATCAGCCCCAGCATTTT | CASRMEDQPQHF | TRBJ1-5 | TRBV27 | NA | few
TGTGCCAGCAGTCCCCGGGCTAGCGGGACCCCACACTTC | CASSPRASGTPHF | TRBJ2-5 | TRBV27 | TRBD2 | few